This T cell receptor (beta chain) originates from a study of shared clonotypes between healthy human individuals (dated by TCRdb to 2020 to 2021). With respect to the entire study: The cohort included three men and a couple of women between 18 and 49 years of age. To estimate repertoire size and how much clonotypes are shared between individuals, the study performed deep sequencing of blood TCR repertoires from a few healthy adults. To increase sequencing depth and limit assay-specific biases, TCR repertoire library preparation and sequencing were carried out by different laboratories using diverse techniques. Per donor, leukapheresis produced somewhere between about 0.85 and 8.9 billion PBMCs. For each donor, CD4 naive and CD4 memory were each run on three plates, CD8 naive on two plates, and CD8 memory on one plate.

TCR CDR3 regions were amplified from genomic DNA by multiplex PCR using the deep immunoSEQ assay. For each cell subset, the extracted genomic DNA was distributed evenly across all wells of several immunoSEQ 96-well plates, and each plate served as one replicate. For sorted subsets, each replicate PCR was loaded with approximately 0.2 ug genomic DNA, equivalent to roughly 30,000 T cell genomes. The purified libraries were quantified using a Qubit 3.0 fluorometer, sized with a Bioanalyzer 2100, and then quantified again using the KAPA Library Quantification kit. Every immunoSEQ 96-well plate was sequenced on a separate single-read 150-cycle Illumina NextSeq 550 flow cell. On the authors' methods: The immunoSEQ output contained only junctional sequences without quality scores, so filtering could not match that applied to full-length reads. Sequences were annotated with PyIR, a Python wrapper for IgBLAST v1.9, and V/J genes and CDR3 were assigned using IMGT germline references. Reads with weak V/J assignments (E-value above 1e-6), missing CDR3, stop codons, out-of-frame junctions, or ambiguous translated residues were removed. V3J clonotypes were defined by identical inferred V gene, J gene, and CDR3 amino acid sequence. To compute the percentage overlap between repertoires, the number of shared unique clonotypes was divided by the size of the smaller repertoire. RTK rarefaction, the Chao1 estimator, and Recon v2.1 estimates of unobserved clonotypes were used to assess repertoire richness. Generation probabilities were computed with OLGA for all TCRbeta clonotypes obtained by the gDNA method from several donors. This is the immuneACCESS table as TCRdb keeps it, with only in-frame sequences that have V and J called. A part of the clones is gone; compared with another copy, unresolved V genes explain less than half, and the rest is unexplained. V and J calls and clone size are copied from that table; D and trimming were computed from the DNA. Present in this sample are about 580,000 clones, roughly 98% of which were seen just once. The ten largest clones add up to 0.3% of the sample.

The cysteine opens and the phenylalanine closes a CDR3 of 12 amino acids. Solely the CDR3 DNA is kept, with 36 bases framed from the first base. Cut back by 7 bases and 10 bases, the V and J ends lie 14 bases apart. In the germline V gene, CDR1 corresponds to MNHEY and CDR2 to SVGAGI. As for this clone: Which antigen it targets is not known. No per-base quality is available; no much larger clone lies one base away.

CD8 naive samples were obtained by positive selection for CCR7 among CD45RO-negative cells, yielding a CD45RA+CCR7+ population from which TemRA cells were excluded. The donors were healthy, HIV-negative adults who had no recently reported acute infections or vaccinations. Every donor was a Caucasian adult living in Nashville, Tennessee, USA. After blood collection by leukapheresis, PBMCs were isolated using Ficoll-Histopaque density gradient centrifugation and then cryopreserved in the vapor phase of liquid nitrogen. Purity and quantity of every magnetically sorted T cell population were checked by analytical flow cytometry. From each sorted fraction, genomic DNA was isolated and quantified by UV absorbance on a Nanodrop 2000c. What the work shows at the level of the full study, not this receptor alone: Estimated clonotype richness was generally larger for naive than for memory subsets. Because the study included a small number of donors, the genetic and exposure-history diversity represented was limited. Roughly 5.2% of naive CD4, 3% to 3.5% of naive CD8, about 2.4% of memory CD4, and more than 0.35% of memory CD8 clonotypes were shared across several donors. Pairwise subsampling indicated that sequencing depth was expected to affect the degree of clonotype sharing among donors. Sampling was limited to blood, and TCR repertoires in tissue likely differ from TCR repertoires in blood. Incomplete sequencing was indicated by rarefaction of sorted-subset datasets, despite the large sequencing depth. Higher generation probabilities were observed for clonotypes shared by all four sorted-subset donors than for non-shared clonotypes.

The material sequenced was naive CD8+ T cells sorted from blood. The label giving this sample's cell subset or site can be read as: CD45RA+CCR7+. The source of this sequence is a man aged 30 to 45 in good health. The chain is assembled from TRBV6-5 and TRBJ2-1, and perhaps TRBD2 as D gene, on 5 matching bases. The CDR3 in this case is CASTHERGEQFF. The nucleotide sequence is TGTGCCAGCACCCATGAGCGCGGGGAGCAGTTCTTC.